The rows below give T cell receptor beta chains drawn from one sample of a study of shared clonotypes between healthy human individuals. Sequencing was performed with immunoSEQ multiplex PCR; in TCRdb, only in-frame clones are kept and a portion is missing. The repertoire holds 2 million or so clones, 85% to 95% seen once, with under 0.15% in the top ten. The sequencing sample was made of naive CD4+ T cells sorted from blood. The source of these receptors is a man aged 18-30 years in good health. Each CDR3 is given with its conserved first and last residue. Fields, in order: J gene, D gene, clone size, V gene, CDR3 DNA, CDR3 protein. A D gene is named only where the DNA matches it firmly. The size entry is marked missing in some rows and otherwise reads once, few, many or a size class.

>TRBJ2-2|-|-|TRBV5-1
TGCGCCAGCAGCTTCCCGGGTAGCGGACTCTCCGGGGAGCTGTTTTTT
CASSFPGSGLSGELFF
>TRBJ2-7|-|-|TRBV5-1
TGCGCCAGCAGCTTGGATCCTCGGGCGAACGAGCAGTACTTC
CASSLDPRANEQYF
>TRBJ2-7|TRBD1|-|TRBV4-1
TGCGCCAGCAGCCAAGGCGGGACAGGCTCGTACGAGCAGTACTTC
CASSQGGTGSYEQYF
>TRBJ1-2|-|-|TRBV19
TGTGCCAGTAGTCCCCACACGGCTGGCTACACCTTC
CASSPHTAGYTF
>TRBJ2-2|-|-|TRBV4-3
TGCGCCAGCAGCCCAGATCAGGCCGCCGGGGAGCTGTTTTTT
CASSPDQAAGELFF
>TRBJ1-1|TRBD1|-|TRBV4-1
TGCGCCAGCAGCCAAGGTGACAGGGGGTTTAACACTGAAGCTTTCTTT
CASSQGDRGFNTEAFF
>TRBJ2-3|TRBD2|-|TRBV30
TGTGCCTGGAACGAGGGAGGGTCAGATACGCAGTATTTT
CAWNEGGSDTQYF
>TRBJ2-7|-|once|TRBV10-3
TGTGCCATCAGTGAGTCAAACGGAGGCTACGAGCAGTACTTC
CAISESNGGYEQYF
>TRBJ2-2|TRBD2|-|TRBV4-2
TGTGCCAGCAGCCGGGGGACTAGCGGGGGGCCGAACCCGAACACCGGGGAGCTGTTTTTT
CASSRGTSGGPNPNTGELFF
>TRBJ1-6|-|-|TRBV10-3
TGTGCCATCAGTGAGTCGCAGGCGACAGCAGGGCTCCACTTT
CAISESQATAGLHF
>TRBJ2-1|-|-|TRBV4-2
TGTGCCAGCAGCCGGAATAGCTTTGCACAATACAATGAGCAGTTCTTC
CASSRNSFAQYNEQFF
>TRBJ2-7|TRBD1|-|TRBV11-3
TGTGCCAGACTGACAGGGAAGGAATCCTACGAGCAGTACTTC
CARLTGKESYEQYF
>TRBJ1-1|-|-|TRBV5-1
TGCGCCAGCAGCGTACCTACAGAGATGAACACTGAAGCTTTCTTT
CASSVPTEMNTEAFF
>TRBJ1-6|-|-|TRBV18
TGTGCCAGCTCACCCCGTGAGGGTTGGTCCGGTCCCCTCCACTTT
CASSPREGWSGPLHF
>TRBJ2-6|-|-|TRBV7-9
TGTGCCAGCTGGTTAACGGGGAAGAGCTCTGGGGCCAACGTCCTGACTTTC
CASWLTGKSSGANVLTF
>TRBJ2-4|-|-|TRBV14
TGTGCCACCTCAACTGGGAACATTCAGTACTTC
CATSTGNIQYF
>TRBJ2-5|TRBD1|few|TRBV7-9
TGTGCCAGCAGCTCCCCCCTACCGGGACAGGGAAAAGAGACCCAGTACTTC
CASSSPLPGQGKETQYF
>TRBJ1-1|-|-|TRBV18
TGTGCCAGCTCACCAGTGGGACCCTCACTCGAGGCTGAAGCTTTCTTT
CASSPVGPSLEAEAFF
>TRBJ1-4|TRBD1|-|TRBV2
TGTGCCAGCTACACAGGGGCCGGTGAAAAACTGTTTTTT
CASYTGAGEKLFF
>TRBJ2-5|-|-|TRBV7-9
TGTGCCAGCAGCTTTGGCGGCTCGGTAGGGCAAGAGACCCAGTACTTC
CASSFGGSVGQETQYF
>TRBJ1-2|-|-|TRBV4-1
TGCGCCAGCAGCCAAGTTGAGAGGGGAGATGGCTACACCTTC
CASSQVERGDGYTF
>TRBJ2-7|-|-|TRBV5-1
TGCGCCAGCAGCTTGGTTCTCTCCCCCACAACCTACGAGCAGTACTTC
CASSLVLSPTTYEQYF
>TRBJ1-1|-|-|TRBV10-3
TGTGCCATCAGTGAGTACCCGAAGAACACTGAAGCTTTCTTT
CAISEYPKNTEAFF
>TRBJ2-3|TRBD1|-|TRBV11-2
TGTGCCAGCAGCCGCAGGGGGCCAGATACGCAGTATTTT
CASSRRGPDTQYF
>TRBJ2-2|TRBD2|-|TRBV2
TGTGCCAGCACCGGACTAGCGGGAGGAACAGTAAACACCGGGGAGCTGTTTTTT
CASTGLAGGTVNTGELFF
>TRBJ2-7|TRBD2|-|TRBV4-1
TGCGCCAGCAGCCAAGAGGGGAGGGGACTAGCTTCCTCCTACGAGCAGTACTTC
CASSQEGRGLASSYEQYF
>TRBJ1-2|-|-|TRBV6-5
TGTGCCAGCAGGGATGACAGGAGCTATGGCTACACCTTC
CASRDDRSYGYTF
>TRBJ1-2|-|-|TRBV14
TGTGCCAGCAGCCAAGCAGGGTTTTGGGACTATGGCTACACCTTC
CASSQAGFWDYGYTF
>TRBJ1-2|TRBD1|few|TRBV6-5
TGTGCCAGCAGTCGGACAGGCGTGAACTATGGCTACACCTTC
CASSRTGVNYGYTF
>TRBJ1-2|-|-|TRBV30
TGTGCCTGGATGCACCGTTATTTAGCTAACTATGGCTACACCTTC
CAWMHRYLANYGYTF
>TRBJ2-7|-|-|TRBV6-5
TGTGCCAGCAGTTACGGGGCGGGCCTCAGCTCCTACGAGCAGTACTTC
CASSYGAGLSSYEQYF
>TRBJ2-2|-|-|TRBV5-6
TGTGCCAGCAGCCTAGGTCAGGTGTCCGGGGAGCTGTTTTTT
CASSLGQVSGELFF
>TRBJ2-7|-|-|TRBV27
TGTGCCAGCAGCATCCAGGGTCGGGGCGAGCAGTACTTC
CASSIQGRGEQYF
>TRBJ1-6|-|-|TRBV27
TGTGCCAGCAGTCTCGAATTCCGCCTTGACGGAAATTCACCCCTCCACTTT
CASSLEFRLDGNSPLHF
>TRBJ2-3|-|-|TRBV5-1
TGCGCCAGCAGCCGAATAGACAGGGAGGGAGATACGCAGTATTTT
CASSRIDREGDTQYF
>TRBJ2-3|-|once|TRBV5-1
TGCGCCAGTCGACTTGGGACTGAGACAGATACGCAGTATTTT
CASRLGTETDTQYF
>TRBJ2-3|TRBD2|-|TRBV11-3
TGTGCCAGCAGCCCGGGACTAGCGGGGGCGGGAGATACGCAGTATTTT
CASSPGLAGAGDTQYF
>TRBJ1-2|TRBD1|-|TRBV12-5
TGTGCTAGTGGTCTATGGACAGGAGGCTATGGCTACACCTTC
CASGLWTGGYGYTF
>TRBJ2-1|-|-|TRBV18
TGTGCCAGCTCACCACAGAACACCTATGAGCAGTTCTTC
CASSPQNTYEQFF
>TRBJ2-7|-|-|TRBV7-8
TGTGCCAGCAGCTTAACTTCCCAGGTCGCCTACGAGCAGTACTTC
CASSLTSQVAYEQYF
>TRBJ1-3|TRBD1|-|TRBV4-3
TGCGCCAGCAGCCCTCAACAGGGGACTGGAAACACCATATATTTT
CASSPQQGTGNTIYF
>TRBJ2-1|-|-|TRBV4-1
TGCGCCAGCAGCCAAGATGGGGACGCCTCCTACAATGAGCAGTTCTTC
CASSQDGDASYNEQFF
>TRBJ1-1|TRBD1|-|TRBV7-9
TGTGCCAGCAGTCCGCAGGGGGCGCTTGGATTGAACACTGAAGCTTTCTTT
CASSPQGALGLNTEAFF
>TRBJ2-2|-|-|TRBV7-9
TGTGCCAGCAGCTTCGACAAGAACAGGGGGGAGCTGTTTTTT
CASSFDKNRGELFF
>TRBJ2-4|TRBD2|-|TRBV7-2
TGTGCCAGTTCCCCGGGACTAGCGGGAAACATTCAGTACTTC
CASSPGLAGNIQYF
>TRBJ2-7|-|-|TRBV29-1
TGCAGCGTTCGGCAGGGACTCTACGAGCAGTACTTC
CSVRQGLYEQYF
>TRBJ1-2|-|once|TRBV5-1
TGCGCCAGCAGCTTGGTTGGGGGGCCGGATGGCTACACCTTC
CASSLVGGPDGYTF
>TRBJ2-7|-|-|TRBV18
TGTGCCAGCTCACCACCGAGAAGCAACCTAGACGAGCAGTACTTC
CASSPPRSNLDEQYF
>TRBJ1-5|-|-|TRBV5-1
TGCGCCAGCAGCGAGGTCGAATTACATAGCAATCAGCCCCAGCATTTT
CASSEVELHSNQPQHF
>TRBJ1-4|-|-|TRBV5-1
TGCGCCAGCAGCTTGGACAGGTCGGAAAAACTGTTTTTT
CASSLDRSEKLFF
>TRBJ2-3|-|-|TRBV6-6
TGTGCCAGCAGAATGGGGCAGTTTAGCACAGATACGCAGTATTTT
CASRMGQFSTDTQYF
>TRBJ1-5|-|-|TRBV7-2
TGTGCCAGCAGCTTAGATTGGGGTCAGCCCCAGCATTTT
CASSLDWGQPQHF
>TRBJ1-2|-|-|TRBV5-6
TGTGCCAGCAGCTTGGATGGGCTGGGGTATAACTATGGCTACACCTTC
CASSLDGLGYNYGYTF
>TRBJ1-3|-|-|TRBV25-1
TGTGCCAGCCAGAGACGGGCTGGAAACACCATATATTTT
CASQRRAGNTIYF